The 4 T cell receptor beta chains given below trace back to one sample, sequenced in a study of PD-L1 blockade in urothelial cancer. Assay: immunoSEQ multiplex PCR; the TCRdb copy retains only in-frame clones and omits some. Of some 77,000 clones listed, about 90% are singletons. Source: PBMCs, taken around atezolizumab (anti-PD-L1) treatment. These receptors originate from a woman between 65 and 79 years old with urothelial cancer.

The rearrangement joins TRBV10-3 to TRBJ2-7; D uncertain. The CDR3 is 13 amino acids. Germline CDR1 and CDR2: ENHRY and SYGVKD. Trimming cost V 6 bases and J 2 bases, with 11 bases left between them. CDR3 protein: CAISGTDPYEQYF. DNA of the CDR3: TGTGCCATCAGCGGAACAGACCCCTACGAGCAGTACTTC.

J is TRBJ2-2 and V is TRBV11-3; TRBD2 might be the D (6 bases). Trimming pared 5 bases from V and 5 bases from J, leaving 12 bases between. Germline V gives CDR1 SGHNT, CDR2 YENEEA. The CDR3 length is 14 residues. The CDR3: CASSDPRGTGELFF. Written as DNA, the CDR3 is TGTGCCAGCAGCGACCCTCGGGGGACCGGGGAGCTGTTTTTT. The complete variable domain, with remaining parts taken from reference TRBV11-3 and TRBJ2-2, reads EAGVVQSPRYKIIEKKQPVAFWCNPISGHNTLYWYLQNLGQGPELLIRYENEEAVDDSQLPKDRFSAERLKGVDSTLKIQPAELGDSAVYLCASSDPRGTGELFFGEGSRLTVL.

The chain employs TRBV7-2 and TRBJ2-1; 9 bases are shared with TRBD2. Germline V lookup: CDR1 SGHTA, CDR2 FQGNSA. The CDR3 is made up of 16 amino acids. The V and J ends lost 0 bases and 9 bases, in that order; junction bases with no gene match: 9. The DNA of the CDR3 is TGTGCCAGCAGCTTAGCGCCGGCTAGCGGGGTCGCTGAGCAGTTCTTC. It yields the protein CASSLAPASGVAEQFF.

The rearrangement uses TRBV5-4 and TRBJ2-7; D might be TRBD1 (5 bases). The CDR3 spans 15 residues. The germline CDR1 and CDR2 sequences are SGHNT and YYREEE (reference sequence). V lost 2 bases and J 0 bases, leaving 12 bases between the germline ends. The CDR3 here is CASSFLTASSYEQYF. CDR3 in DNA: TGTGCCAGCAGCTTTCTGACAGCGAGCTCCTACGAGCAGTACTTC.